A selection of T cell receptor beta chains follows, all from one sample in a study of shared clonotypes between healthy human individuals. The method was immunoSEQ multiplex PCR; TCRdb's version includes in-frame clones alone and lacks a portion of them. The sample includes over a million clones, roughly 96% of them seen just once. Material for sequencing was naive CD4+ T cells sorted from blood. Source of these receptors: a man aged 30 to 45 in good health. Each CDR3 is given with its conserved first and last residue. A D gene is named only where the DNA matches it firmly. Not all rows give a size; the values are once, few, many and, for expanded clones, a class.

cdr3_nt	cdr3_aa	clone_size	d_call	v_call	j_call
TGTGCCAGCAGTTTTTCCTATGGCTCCTACGAGCAGTACTTC	CASSFSYGSYEQYF	NA	NA	TRBV6-5	TRBJ2-7
TGTGCCAGCAGCTTGCAAGGACTAGCGGGCGAGTTCTTC	CASSLQGLAGEFF	NA	TRBD2	TRBV5-4	TRBJ2-1
TGTGCCAGCTCACCAGGGAATTGGGGCCAGGACGAGCAGTACTTC	CASSPGNWGQDEQYF	once	NA	TRBV18	TRBJ2-7
TGTGCCAGCAGCCCAGAACTGGGGGCACGAGAAAAACTGTTTTTT	CASSPELGAREKLFF	NA	NA	TRBV9	TRBJ1-4
TGCGCCAGCAGCCAAGGACACCCGAACACTGAAGCTTTCTTT	CASSQGHPNTEAFF	NA	NA	TRBV4-1	TRBJ1-1
TGTGCCAGCAGATCGACCGCAGCTGATACGCAGTATTTT	CASRSTAADTQYF	NA	NA	TRBV9	TRBJ2-3
TGTGCCTGGAGTGGACTAGCGGCCTACAATGAGCAGTTCTTC	CAWSGLAAYNEQFF	NA	TRBD2	TRBV30	TRBJ2-1
TGCGCCAGCAGCTTGGTCGACGGAGGAAACACCGGGGAGCTGTTTTTT	CASSLVDGGNTGELFF	NA	NA	TRBV5-1	TRBJ2-2
TGCGCCAGCAGTCACCCCGACAGGGACGTCGAGCAGTACTTC	CASSHPDRDVEQYF	NA	TRBD1	TRBV23-1	TRBJ2-7
TGTGCCAGCATACAGGGGGCGAGTACCTACGAGCAGTACTTC	CASIQGASTYEQYF	NA	TRBD1	TRBV28	TRBJ2-7
TGTGCCAGCAGTGTAAGAGCGGGACTGTACGAGCAGTACTTC	CASSVRAGLYEQYF	NA	TRBD2	TRBV2	TRBJ2-7
TGTGCCAGCAGCTTAGAAGCGGGCACCACAGATACGCAGTATTTT	CASSLEAGTTDTQYF	NA	NA	TRBV7-6	TRBJ2-3
TGCGCCAGCAGCTTGGGACAGGGAGGACTTTATGGCTACACCTTC	CASSLGQGGLYGYTF	NA	TRBD1	TRBV5-1	TRBJ1-2
TGTGCCAGCAGTGTCCTACAGGGGCGGACTGAAGCTTTCTTT	CASSVLQGRTEAFF	NA	TRBD1	TRBV2	TRBJ1-1
TGTGCCAGCAGCCCGCCCAGGGGCTGGGAGACCCAGTACTTC	CASSPPRGWETQYF	once	NA	TRBV5-6	TRBJ2-5
TGCGCCAGCAGCCAAGAAGGAGGGCCAGATACGCAGTATTTT	CASSQEGGPDTQYF	NA	NA	TRBV4-1	TRBJ2-3
TGTGCCAGCTCATCTGATGGTGTCAGACGAATTCAGTACTTC	CASSSDGVRRIQYF	NA	NA	TRBV18	TRBJ2-4
TGTGCCACCAGCAGAGATGGTCCCCTCTCCTACAATGAGCAGTTCTTC	CATSRDGPLSYNEQFF	NA	NA	TRBV15	TRBJ2-1
TGTGCCAGCAGCTCAGATAGCGGGCCACAAGAGACCCAGTACTTC	CASSSDSGPQETQYF	NA	TRBD2	TRBV5-4	TRBJ2-5
TGTGCCACCAGCAGAGATTCGGCGGGAGGGCCGGCCGGGGAGCTGTTTTTT	CATSRDSAGGPAGELFF	NA	TRBD2	TRBV15	TRBJ2-2
TGTGCCAGCAGCGAACGAATGCCCTACGAGCAGTACTTC	CASSERMPYEQYF	NA	NA	TRBV6-5	TRBJ2-7
TGCGCCAGCAGCATAGGGACAGATATTCCCTACGAGCAGTACTTC	CASSIGTDIPYEQYF	NA	TRBD1	TRBV5-1	TRBJ2-7
TGTGCCAGCAGCTGGGACAGTTTTAGCTCCTACGAGCAGTACTTC	CASSWDSFSSYEQYF	NA	TRBD1	TRBV5-8	TRBJ2-7
TGTGCCGGCTGTGGGGGGGTCAATCAGCCCCAGCATTTT	CAGCGGVNQPQHF	NA	NA	TRBV5-4	TRBJ1-5
TGTGCCAGCAGCCGTTTCGCCGTTTTTGACCGGGACAGAGCCTACGAGCAGTACTTC	CASSRFAVFDRDRAYEQYF	NA	TRBD1	TRBV27	TRBJ2-7
TGTGCCAGCAGCGTAGCGGCGGGCCTAGGAACCCAAGAGACCCAGTACTTC	CASSVAAGLGTQETQYF	NA	NA	TRBV9	TRBJ2-5
TGCGCCAGCAGCAATAGTTTGACCCAAGAGACCCAGTACTTC	CASSNSLTQETQYF	NA	NA	TRBV10-2	TRBJ2-5
TGTGCCAGCTCACCTACAGGGGGCGACGAGCAGTACTTC	CASSPTGGDEQYF	NA	TRBD1	TRBV18	TRBJ2-7
TGTGCCACCCGACCGGGGGGGGGTAGCGGGAGGGACTCCTACGAGCAGTACTTC	CATRPGGGSGRDSYEQYF	NA	TRBD2	TRBV15	TRBJ2-7
TGTGCCAGCAGAAGAGGCATAAATAGCAATCAGCCCCAGCATTTT	CASRRGINSNQPQHF	NA	NA	TRBV2	TRBJ1-5
TGTGCCAGCAGTACATCAGGGGTCTCAAATGAAGCTTTCTTT	CASSTSGVSNEAFF	NA	NA	TRBV6-5	TRBJ1-1
TGTGCCAGCAGTTCAGACCTTATTAGCACAGATACGCAGTATTTT	CASSSDLISTDTQYF	NA	NA	TRBV28	TRBJ2-3
TGTGCCAGCAGTTCCCGGGTCCTCTTTACAGATACGCAGTATTTT	CASSSRVLFTDTQYF	NA	NA	TRBV27	TRBJ2-3
TGTGCCAGCAGCGCCAGGGAGGCCACTGAAGCTTTCTTT	CASSAREATEAFF	NA	NA	TRBV27	TRBJ1-1
TGTGCCATCAGTGAGTCGAAAAAGTCCGGGACTAATTACAATCAGCCCCAGCATTTT	CAISESKKSGTNYNQPQHF	NA	NA	TRBV10-3	TRBJ1-5
TGTGCCAGCACCGGACAGGGGGGAAACACCATATATTTT	CASTGQGGNTIYF	NA	TRBD1	TRBV6-5	TRBJ1-3